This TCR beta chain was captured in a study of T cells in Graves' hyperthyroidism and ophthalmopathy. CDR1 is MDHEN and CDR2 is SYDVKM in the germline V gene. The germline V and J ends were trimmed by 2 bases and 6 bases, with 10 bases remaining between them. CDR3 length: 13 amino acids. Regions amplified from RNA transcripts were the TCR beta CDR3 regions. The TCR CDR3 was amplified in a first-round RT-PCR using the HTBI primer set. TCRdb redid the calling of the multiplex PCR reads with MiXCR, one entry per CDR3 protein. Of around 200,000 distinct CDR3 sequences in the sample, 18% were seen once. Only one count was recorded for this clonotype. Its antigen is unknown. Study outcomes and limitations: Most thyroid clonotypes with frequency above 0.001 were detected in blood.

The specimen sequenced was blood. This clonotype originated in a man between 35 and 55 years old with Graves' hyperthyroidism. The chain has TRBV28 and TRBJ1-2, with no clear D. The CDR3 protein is CASSLRTRHGYTF. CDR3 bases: TGTGCCAGCAGTTTAAGGACGCGCCATGGCTACACCTTC.